Listed here are 26 T cell receptor beta chains from one sample, sequenced in a study of cytomegalovirus exposure and HLA in healthy donors. In the PCR, 60 Vbeta and 13 Jbeta primers were used. Assay: immunoSEQ multiplex PCR; the TCRdb copy retains only in-frame clones and omits some. This sample yields 150,000 to 200,000 clones, of which roughly an eighth are seen a single time; less than 8.5% belongs to the top ten. Material for sequencing was PBMCs. The source of these receptors is a man aged 45-65 years in good health and CMV-seropositive.

This sequence joins TRBV5-6 and TRBJ1-1, with D maybe TRBD1 (6 bases). Germline V gene sequence: CDR1 SGHDT, CDR2 YYEEEE. Trimming removed 1 base from V and 1 base from J, with 11 bases in between. The CDR3 length is 15 residues. This chain's CDR3 is CASSLLGAQNTEAFF. The CDR3 bases are TGTGCCAGCAGCTTGTTGGGGGCGCAGAACACTGAAGCTTTCTTT.

The J gene is TRBJ2-5, the V gene TRBV9; D may be TRBD2 (6 bases). This CDR3 contains 17 residues. Germline V CDR1 and CDR2: SGDLS, YYNGEE. Between the trimmed V and J ends, which lost 3 bases and 0 bases, there was a span of 18 bases. In nucleotides, the CDR3 is TGTGCCAGCAGCGAGGAAATGGGACTCCAGTACCAAGAGACCCAGTACTTC. Amino acid sequence: CASSEEMGLQYQETQYF.

V is TRBV28 and J is TRBJ1-5; a weak D match, TRBD1 (6 bases). The CDR3 has 18 residues. Germline V CDR1 and CDR2: MDHEN, SYDVKM. V was trimmed by 9 bases and J by 1 base, leaving 25 bases between them. The chain's CDR3 is CASYSTALGQGSNQPQHF. The CDR3 coding sequence is TGTGCCAGTTATTCTACGGCTCTTGGGCAGGGGAGCAATCAGCCCCAGCATTTT.

J is TRBJ1-6 and V is TRBV4-1; D ambiguous. This CDR3 is 15 amino acids long. V was trimmed by 0 bases and J by 6 bases, leaving 9 bases between them. Germline V CDR1 and CDR2: MGHRA, YSYEKL. For the CDR3, the DNA is TGCGCCAGCAGCCAAGAAATGGCGGGTAATTCACCCCTCCACTTT. Translating it yields CASSQEMAGNSPLHF.

This chain joins TRBV10-2 and TRBJ1-2; maybe TRBD1 (5 bases). From germline, CDR1 is WSHSY and CDR2 SAAADI. The CDR3 spans 13 residues. Trimming shortened V by 2 bases and J by 6 bases, and 10 bases separated the two germline ends. In DNA, the CDR3 is TGCGCCAGCAGTGAGAAGGGGCCGGATGGCTACACCTTC. Amino acids: CASSEKGPDGYTF.

The V and J genes are TRBV11-2 and TRBJ2-7, with 10 bases aligning to TRBD2. Trimming at V came to 1 base and at J to 4 bases, leaving 7 bases not matched to a gene. Germline CDR1 and CDR2: SGHAT and FQNNGV. The CDR3 has 16 amino acids. DNA of the CDR3: TGTGCCAGCAGCTTAGGGAGCGGGGGGGCCTTATACGAGCAGTACGTC. Its protein product is CASSLGSGGALYEQYV.

This sequence joins TRBV7-2 and TRBJ1-2, with 11 bases lining up with TRBD1. CDR1 SGHTA and CDR2 FQGNSA come from the germline V gene. This CDR3 is built from 17 residues. J lost 6 bases, V lost 1 base, and 10 bases had no gene match. The CDR3 bases are TGTGCCAGCAGCTTAGGCGGACAGGGGGCGCGGTTAAATGGCTACACCTTC. Encoded protein: CASSLGGQGARLNGYTF.

CDR3 in amino acids: CASSAESRSEAFF. The CDR3 region has the DNA TGTGCCAGCAGTGCTGAATCGAGGTCTGAAGCTTTCTTT. V and J are TRBV6-4 and TRBJ1-1, with D hard to call. CDR1 is MRHNA and CDR2 is SNTAGT in the germline V gene. The CDR3 sequence is 13 residues long. Trimming cost V 4 bases and J 6 bases, with 12 bases left between them.

The chain has TRBV28 and TRBJ1-2, with 7 bases matching TRBD1. The trim removed 6 bases at V and 4 bases at J, leaving 8 bases unmatched. Germline CDR1 reads MDHEN; CDR2 reads SYDVKM. The CDR3 is 14 amino acids. CDR3 loop: CASSLRDSFYGYTF. The DNA of the CDR3 is TGTGCCAGCAGCCTGCGGGACAGTTTCTATGGCTACACCTTC.

This clone turned up a few times. The chain links TRBV18 to TRBJ1-1; D may be TRBD1 (6 bases). The CDR3 is made up of 16 amino acids. The V and J ends lost 0 bases and 1 base respectively, with 12 bases between them. CDR1 and CDR2 (germline): KGHSH, LQKENI. The CDR3 DNA sequence: TGTGCCAGCTCACCACCTCAGGGGCTGGGGAACACTGAAGCTTTCTTT. Protein sequence: CASSPPQGLGNTEAFF.

The table lists this clone with a few counts. The rearrangement links TRBV29-1 to TRBJ2-7, with 10 bases lining up with TRBD1. With V trimmed by 4 bases and J by 0 bases, 3 bases remained unmatched. The CDR3 has 14 residues. Germline assignment: CDR1 SQVTM and CDR2 ANQGSEA. CDR3 sequence: CSVGGTGVSYEQYF. In DNA form, the CDR3 reads TGCAGCGTTGGAGGGACAGGGGTCTCCTACGAGCAGTACTTC.

This clone has only a few counts. A read error may produce the germline difference seen at one junction end. The chain is built from TRBV11-3 and TRBJ2-3, with 9 nucleotides matching TRBD1. The CDR3 runs to 18 residues. Per germline, CDR1 SGHNT and CDR2 YENEEA. The CDR3 DNA is TGTGCCAGCAGCTTTTTCCCCGGGACAGGGAGCGGTACAGATGCGCAGTATTTT. Translated: CASSFFPGTGSGTDAQYF.

This clone has only a few counts. This rearrangement joins TRBV4-3 to TRBJ1-4; TRBD1 matches 8 bases. The CDR3 totals 17 residues. The germline V gene encodes CDR1 LGHNA and CDR2 YSLEER. The V gene end was trimmed by 1 base and the J gene end by 2 bases; junction bases not matched to a gene: 6. The CDR3 here is CASSQGVRGLTNEKLFF. As DNA, the CDR3 is TGCGCCAGCAGCCAAGGGGTCAGGGGGCTCACTAATGAAAAACTGTTTTTT.

This clone has more than one count but fewer than ten. This chain connects TRBV9 to TRBJ1-1; no firm D call. The CDR3 spans 16 residues. CDR1 and CDR2 from the germline V gene are SGDLS and YYNGEE. Trimming pared 0 bases from V and 0 bases from J, leaving 12 bases between. The CDR3 nucleotides read TGTGCCAGCAGCGTAGCTAGTTCATTCATGAACACTGAAGCTTTCTTT. This translates into CASSVASSFMNTEAFF.

The chain combines TRBV4-2 with TRBJ2-5, with 8 bases identical to TRBD2. V shed 1 base and J 5 bases; nucleotides not matched to a gene: 6. Germline V gene data show CDR1 as LGHNA and CDR2 as YNFKEQ. CDR3 length: 15 amino acids. The CDR3 coding sequence is TGTGCCAGCAGCCAAGGAGGTAGCGGGGAGGAGACCCAGTACTTC. Its translation: CASSQGGSGEETQYF.

The CDR3 DNA reads as TGTGCCAGCAGCCGGTCACGCGGCAGCGGGGAGCTGTTTTTT. Protein: CASSRSRGSGELFF. The chain employs TRBV5-6 and TRBJ2-2, with D uncertain. This CDR3 is built from 14 residues. V shed 4 bases and J shed 7 bases, with 14 bases lying between them. Germline V gene data show CDR1 as SGHDT and CDR2 as YYEEEE.

V and J are TRBV4-3 and TRBJ1-1, with a possible D match to TRBD1 (5 bases). The germline V gene encodes CDR1 LGHNA and CDR2 YSLEER. The V end was cut by 0 bases, the J end by 4 bases, with 12 bases between. CDR3 length equals 15 residues. CDR3 sequence reads: CASSQDPGLSTEAFF. CDR3 DNA: TGCGCCAGCAGCCAAGACCCAGGGCTTTCCACTGAAGCTTTCTTT.

Notes on this clone: Compared with germline, one end of the junction differs, possibly owing to a read error. The chain uses TRBV7-7 and TRBJ2-5; D is perhaps TRBD1 (5 bases). The CDR3 is 13 amino acids. From germline, CDR1 is SSHAT and CDR2 FNYEAQ (reference sequence). The CDR3: CASSPDRFGTQYF. DNA for the CDR3: TGTGCTAGCAGTCCCGACAGATTCGGGACCCAGTACTTC.

The genes are TRBV2 and TRBJ1-1; 7 positions agree with TRBD1. The germline V gene encodes CDR1 SNHLY and CDR2 FYNNEI. The V gene end was trimmed by 6 bases and the J gene end by 0 bases; junction bases not matched to a gene: 7. The CDR3 runs to 15 residues. In DNA, the CDR3 is TGTGCCAGCAGGCCCCCCGGGACAGTGAACACTGAAGCTTTCTTT. Translated, it gives CASRPPGTVNTEAFF.

The chain couples TRBV4-3 to TRBJ1-4; D might be TRBD1 (5 bases). Germline lookup yields CDR1 LGHNA and CDR2 YSLEER. Trimming shortened V by 0 bases and J by 0 bases, and 14 bases separated the two germline ends. The CDR3 covers 18 residues. The CDR3 DNA is TGCGCCAGCAGCCAAGATCTCGGAGGGGTTGCAACTAATGAAAAACTGTTTTTT. Translating gives CASSQDLGGVATNEKLFF.

The CDR3 DNA reads as TGTGCCACCAGCAGGGCCCTGGCGGGGGGGCTCGAGCAGTACTTC. The encoded protein is CATSRALAGGLEQYF. The V gene is TRBV15, the J gene TRBJ2-7, with 9 bases matching TRBD2. Germline V lookup: CDR1 LNHNV, CDR2 YYDKDF (reference sequence). This CDR3 spans 15 amino acids. The trim removed 3 bases at V and 6 bases at J, leaving 9 bases unmatched. The full variable domain, its missing parts supplied by reference TRBV15 and TRBJ2-7, is DAMVIQNPRYQVTQFGKPVTLSCSQTLNHNVMYWYQQKSSQAPKLLFHYYDKDFNNEADTPDNFQSRRPNTSFCFLDIRSPGLGDTAMYLCATSRALAGGLEQYFGPGTRLTVT.

The chain uses TRBV10-3 and TRBJ1-1, with 7 nucleotides matching TRBD1. CDR3 size: 12 residues. Per the germline V gene, CDR1 is ENHRY and CDR2 is SYGVKD. Unmatched junction bases numbered 3, after V lost 10 bases and J lost 1 base. The CDR3 DNA reads TGTGCCACCGGACAGGCGAACACTGAAGCTTTCTTT. Protein: CATGQANTEAFF.

Concerning this clone: One end of the junction does not line up with germline, which may come from a read error. The CDR3 is CAWSKDTHEQHF. CDR3 sequence (DNA): TGTGCCTGGAGTAAGGACACGCACGAGCAGCACTTC. The chain recombines TRBV30 with TRBJ2-7, with a tentative D call TRBD1 (5 bases). Germline CDR1 GTSNPN, CDR2 SVGIG (reference sequence). The CDR3 runs to 12 residues.

The chain joins TRBV21-1 to TRBJ2-1; no check of the table's D call, TRBD2, against the DNA was made. TRBV21-1 is designated a pseudogene. The CDR3 has 15 residues. Here the CDR3 reads CASIQAGGSYNEQFF. CDR3 in DNA: TGTGCCAGCATCCAAGCGGGGGGATCCTACAATGAGCAGTTCTTC.

This chain connects TRBV6-1 to TRBJ1-1; 7 nucleotides align to TRBD1. J was trimmed by 2 bases and V by 8 bases; bases with no gene match: 11. Germline V gene data show CDR1 as MNHNS and CDR2 as SASEGT. The CDR3 covers 15 residues. CDR3 in amino acids: CASSSLGTANTEAFF. The CDR3 nucleotides read TGTGCCAGCTCAAGCCTTGGGACAGCTAACACTGAAGCTTTCTTT.

This clone was observed a handful of times. The chain has TRBV9 and TRBJ2-3; 9 bases fit TRBD1. The J segment lost 3 bases and the V segment lost 3 bases, leaving 2 bases of the junction unmatched. This CDR3 contains 14 residues. Germline CDR1 is SGDLS and CDR2 is YYNGEE. CDR3 loop: CASSAGQGTDTQYF. DNA for the CDR3: TGTGCCAGCAGCGCGGGACAGGGTACAGATACGCAGTATTTT.